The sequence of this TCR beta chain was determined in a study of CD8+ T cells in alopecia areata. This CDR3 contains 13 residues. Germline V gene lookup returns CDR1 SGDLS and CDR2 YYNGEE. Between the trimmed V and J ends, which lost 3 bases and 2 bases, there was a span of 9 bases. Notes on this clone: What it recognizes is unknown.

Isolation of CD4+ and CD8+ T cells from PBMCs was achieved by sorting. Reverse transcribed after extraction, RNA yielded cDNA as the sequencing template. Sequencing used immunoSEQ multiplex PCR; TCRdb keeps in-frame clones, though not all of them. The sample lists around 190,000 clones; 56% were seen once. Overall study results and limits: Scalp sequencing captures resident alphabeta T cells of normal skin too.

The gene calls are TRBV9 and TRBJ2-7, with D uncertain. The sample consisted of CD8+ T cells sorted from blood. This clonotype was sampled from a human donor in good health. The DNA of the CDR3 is TGTGCCAGCAGCGCCTCTCCTACCTACGAGCAGTACTTC. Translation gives CASSASPTYEQYF. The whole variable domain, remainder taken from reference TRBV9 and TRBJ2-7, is DSGVTQTPKHLITATGQRVTLRCSPRSGDLSVYWYQQSLDQGLQFLIQYYNGEERAKGNILERFSAQQFPDLHSELNLSSLELGDSALYFCASSASPTYEQYFGPGTRLTVT.